The source of this T cell receptor (beta chain) is a study of cytomegalovirus exposure and HLA in healthy donors (dated by TCRdb to between 2016 and 2019). With respect to the entire study: An earlier analysis of more than 550 of the donors reported 276 Gb of sequence data and around 120 million unique TCR beta sequences obtained from approximately 180 million T cells. An early release that covered more than 550 HLA-typed donors contained around 300 gigabases of sequencing data and tens of millions of unique TCR sequences. The genetic ancestry cluster associated with self-reported Caucasian donors included roughly four fifths of the roughly 390 genotyped donors. The study aimed to test whether cataloging public T cell receptors could reveal signatures of past pathogen exposure. The study used immunosequencing to profile the T cell repertoires of several hundred subjects and linked those repertoires to cytomegalovirus serostatus. In addition to the first cohort of roughly 700 subjects, a separate validation cohort of approximately 130 different subjects was used. To predict cytomegalovirus infection status, the study brought together high-throughput TCR immunosequencing, statistical association of individual TCRs with disease status, and machine learning. In a later analysis, previously published TCR beta repertoires from several hundred donors were re-analyzed and high-resolution HLA genotyping was added so that TCR occurrence patterns could be studied. In the later analysis, no new phenotypic data were used to find candidate immune exposures; instead, reliance was placed on TCR beta sequences and their occurrence across donors. In an earlier analysis of around 540 of the donors, high-throughput TCR beta sequencing was used to judge whether each TCR beta V gene segment behaved as functional or pseudogenic. Donor age, sex, ethnicity and CMV serostatus were collected together with the repertoire data. Genome-wide SNP genotypes for about 55% of the 666 donors were used in a later genetic analysis, which treated that subset as a discovery cohort. Every repertoire in the discovery cohort had been generated on one and the same sequencing platform. HLA typing covered class I and class II loci at four-digit resolution. Typing coverage differed by locus: A, B, C, DRB1 and DQB1 were typed in roughly 620-640 donors, DQA1 in roughly 510, DPA1 in 606, and DPB1 in approximately 450. About five DR-DQ haplotypes were treated as single units for association and clustering because of strong linkage in the cohort. Among 350 to 400 genotyped donors of the cohort, an average of around 240,000 unique TCR beta nucleotide sequences were sequenced per donor, 15% to 20% of them non-productive.

On this clone itself: Its antigen has not been determined. No base-level quality is on record; no much larger clone is a single base apart.

The library relied on the immunoSEQ multiplex PCR assay. The multiplex PCR relied on a mix of 60 forward primers for TCR Vbeta segments and 13 reverse primers for TCR Jbeta segments. Amplification of the CDR3 region of rearranged TCR beta genes was performed with a multiplex PCR assay on genomic DNA. Amplified TCR beta libraries were sequenced as 87-base-pair reads on the Illumina HiSeq System. On the authors' methods: A later analysis tallied approximately 87 million unique TCR beta chains across the 666 repertoires, and some 10 million of those chains were shared by two or more donors. Raw reads were error-corrected and collapsed into unique sequences with a nearest-neighbor algorithm that merged closely related sequences to remove PCR and sequencing errors. To assign V, D and J gene segments, CDR3 sequences were aligned to IMGT reference sequences. For a sequence to be retained, at least a six-nucleotide match to both a V gene segment and a J gene segment was required. Rearrangements were classified as productive when the CDR3 lacked stop codons and remained in frame with V and J, and all other rearrangements were classified as non-productive. Following IMGT convention, CDR3 was defined as the stretch from the second conserved V-encoded cysteine to the conserved J-encoded phenylalanine. Sequences without an unambiguous match to a single V gene segment were excluded from the earlier analysis of approximately 560 of the donors. An earlier analysis of under 750 of the donors called V segments functional above 56.7% productive rearrangements and segregating when the between-donor standard deviation exceeded 5%. A statistical classification framework was developed to diagnose cytomegalovirus status using the catalog of TCR beta chain sequences. V and J gene assignment, in a later analysis, came from comparing TCR nucleotide sequences with IMGT/GENE-DB human TR gene sequences. The TCRdist pipeline was used in a later analysis to assign CDR3 sequences and most-parsimonious VDJ recombination scenarios. In a later analysis, each TCR beta chain was defined by its CDR3 amino acid sequence together with its V-gene family, and reads lacking a unique V-gene family were excluded. A later analysis removed 600 or so highly shared, low-generation-probability nucleotide sequences to deal with suspected cross-contamination and a sequencing artifact. A later analysis calculated a clonal expansion index for each public chain from normalized within-repertoire ranks of inferred template counts. A later analysis computed generation probabilities with a VDJ recombination model fitted to out-of-frame rearrangements, and checked the results against IGoR. In a later analysis, TCR-TCR, TCR-HLA and TCR-CMV co-occurrence was scored with hypergeometric tests, and a repertoire-size bias correction was applied to TCR pairs. A later analysis estimated false discovery rates by permuting HLA or CMV assignments 20 times. In a later analysis, co-occurring TCRs were grouped with DBSCAN, and TCRdist sequence similarity was added when clustering was performed within HLA-allele-positive subsets. Repertoires with fewer than 30,000 or more than 120,000 public chains were left out of co-occurrence clustering, as were four to six repertoires with anomalous nucleotide sharing. What TCRdb holds here is the immuneACCESS table cut down to in-frame rearrangements. Part of the clones is not present; checked against another copy, under half of the missing clones reflect an unresolved V gene, and the others are unexplained. V and J calls and clone size come straight from that table; D and trimming were deduced from the DNA. Counted in this sample were some 100,000 clones; 81% of them appeared once. Around 2.1% of the sample is in the top ten clones.

Trimming removed 1 base from V and 7 bases from J; the gene matches leave 11 bases unexplained. The germline V gene (reference sequence) supplies CDR1 SEHNR and CDR2 FQNEAQ. The CDR3 numbers 18 residues from cysteine through phenylalanine. Left in the record is the CDR3 DNA by itself, 54 bases read in frame from the first base. In total, 630 or so healthy bone marrow donors made up the cohort. At the time of sampling, all cohort members were nominally healthy, though unrecorded immune exposures were likely present. The donor was CMV seronegative and belonged to the group of 320 or so seronegative cohort members. Every donor gave a peripheral blood sample, and the peripheral blood mononuclear cells from that sample were used for TCR beta sequencing. The Qiagen DNeasy Blood Extraction Kit was used to extract genomic DNA from the blood cell samples. Summary of the overall study and its limitations: Because counts were too low, roughly 17 rarely observed V segments, including chromosome 9 orphons, were left out of the earlier analysis of roughly 600 of the donors. A later genetic analysis reported fewer N-insertions in productive TCRs among donors in an Asian-associated ancestry cluster than the roughly 700-donor mean. In a later genetic analysis, a missense DCLRE1C variant was associated with V-gene and J-gene trimming of TCR beta chains, and the association was replicated in an independent cohort. The authors suggested that the approach could potentially be generalized to other disease states and immunological phenotypes. In a later analysis, HLA-associated TCR beta chains were found to be more clonally expanded and to have lower generation probabilities than equally common non-associated chains. The 87-base-pair reads could not distinguish some IMGT-functional V segments, including TRBV6-2 and TRBV6-3, so those segments were excluded. An earlier analysis of around 500 of the donors showed that most TCR beta V segments appeared in productive rearrangements either about 87% or about 30% of the time, which broadly matched IMGT annotations. In a later analysis, TCR association rates were found to vary across HLA loci, with the most associated TCRs seen for DRB1 alleles and the fewest for HLA-C alleles. A later analysis found that most CMV-associated TCR beta chains appeared HLA-restricted, with HLA associations seemingly driven largely by CMV exposure. A cluster of highly shared sequence variants was judged likely to represent a technical artifact of the sequencing pipeline. In vitro tests confirmed that three of the cytomegalovirus-associated TCR beta chains recognize cytomegalovirus antigens. In this cohort, only TCR beta chains were sequenced, and detectable features were limited by the absence of alpha or paired-chain data. A further reported finding was that TCR beta sequences accurately predicted the HLA-A and HLA-B alleles for most subjects in the first cohort. A later analysis reported that several top co-occurrence clusters appeared linked to parvovirus B19, influenza, CMV and Epstein-Barr virus. Across donors, most TCR sequences were observed very rarely, whereas some public TCRs were present in many individuals. At a false discovery rate of 0.05, a later analysis linked some 17,000 TCR beta sequences to specific HLA alleles. The presence/absence analyses assumed that sequencing depth was roughly uniform across donors, and that assumption may not be true. Cytomegalovirus status was reported to be diagnosed by the classifier with high specificity and sensitivity in both the original and validation cohorts. The study gave a list of 150 to 200 TCR beta chains associated with cytomegalovirus. CMV serostatus was the only immune exposure information available for the cohort. When HLA alleles, especially DR and DQ, strongly co-occurred, TCR associations were difficult to assign to individual alleles. Linkage disequilibrium might explain the correlated functional status among segregating V segments, but an unknown experimental factor could not be ruled out. Because some donors lacked HLA typing at each locus, the association tests relied only on the typed subset.

The clonotype originates from a woman under 40 in good health and CMV-seronegative. The sample was PBMCs. Recombination connected TRBV7-9 to TRBJ2-1, with 12 middle bases fitting TRBD2. The sequenced DNA: TGTGCCAGCAGCTTAGTCCCCTCTAGCGGGAGGGCGGTAAATGAGCAGTTCTTC. It encodes CASSLVPSSGRAVNEQFF.